This T cell receptor (beta chain) emerged from a study of blood T cell repertoires in COVID-19. Overall study: The samples span acute and convalescent COVID-19 from the United States, Italy and Spain.

The protocol was immunoSEQ multiplex PCR, while the TCRdb copy is restricted to in-frame clones and leaves out a portion. The sample contains 250,000 to 350,000 clones, 80% to 90% of which appear only once. The V end lost 1 base, the J end lost 2 bases, and 4 bases lay between the germline ends. Germline lookup yields CDR1 KGHSH and CDR2 LQKENI. This CDR3 is built from 13 residues. Participants were aged about 18 to 89 years from about two dozen US areas. The study counted Cohort 3 donors as recovered given two negative PCRs, clearance, or symptom resolution. This receptor was taken from a woman in her 30s who had recovered from COVID-19. What was sequenced was PBMCs or T cells enriched from blood (not recorded which). The chain employs TRBV18 and TRBJ2-3; no clear D gene. The CDR3 DNA follows: TGTGCCAGCTCACCACTCAACACAGATACGCAGTATTTT. It translates to CASSPLNTDTQYF.